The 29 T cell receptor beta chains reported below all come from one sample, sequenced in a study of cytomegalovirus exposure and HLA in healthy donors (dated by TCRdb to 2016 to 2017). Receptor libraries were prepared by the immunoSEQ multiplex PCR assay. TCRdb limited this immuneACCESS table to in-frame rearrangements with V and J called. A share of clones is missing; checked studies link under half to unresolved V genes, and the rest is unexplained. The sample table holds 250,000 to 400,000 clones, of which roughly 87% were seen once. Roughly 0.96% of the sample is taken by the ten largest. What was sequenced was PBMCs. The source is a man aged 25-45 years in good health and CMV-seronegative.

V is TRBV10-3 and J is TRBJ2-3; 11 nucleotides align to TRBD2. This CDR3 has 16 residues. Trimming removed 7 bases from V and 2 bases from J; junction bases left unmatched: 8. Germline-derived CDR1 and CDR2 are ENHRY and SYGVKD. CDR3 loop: CAITPTSGAPTDTQYF. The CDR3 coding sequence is TGTGCCATCACCCCGACTAGCGGGGCCCCCACAGATACGCAGTATTTT.

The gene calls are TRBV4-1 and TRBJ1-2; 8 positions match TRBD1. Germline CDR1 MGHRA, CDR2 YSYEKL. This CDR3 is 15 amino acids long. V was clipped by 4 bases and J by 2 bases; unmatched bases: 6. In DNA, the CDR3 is TGCGCCAGCAGCCGACCCCAGGGGGCGAACTATGGCTACACCTTC. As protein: CASSRPQGANYGYTF.

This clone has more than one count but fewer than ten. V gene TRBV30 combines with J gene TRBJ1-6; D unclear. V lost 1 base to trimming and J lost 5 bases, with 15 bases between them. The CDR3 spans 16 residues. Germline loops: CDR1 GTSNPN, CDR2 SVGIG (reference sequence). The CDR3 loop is CAWSAGWAKDNSPLHF. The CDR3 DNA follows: TGTGCCTGGAGTGCTGGATGGGCTAAGGATAATTCACCCCTCCACTTT.

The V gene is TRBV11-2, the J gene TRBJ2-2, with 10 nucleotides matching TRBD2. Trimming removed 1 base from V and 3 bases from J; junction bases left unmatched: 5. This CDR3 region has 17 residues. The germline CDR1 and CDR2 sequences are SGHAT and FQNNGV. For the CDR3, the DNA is TGTGCCAGCAGCTTAGTAGCGGGGGGATTTGACACCGGGGAGCTGTTTTTT. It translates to CASSLVAGGFDTGELFF.

CDR3 protein: CASSLSRDRGEQFF. For the CDR3, the DNA is TGTGCCAGCAGCTTATCCCGGGACAGGGGTGAGCAGTTCTTC. This chain connects TRBV11-2 to TRBJ2-1; 10 bases map to TRBD1. CDR1 and CDR2 from the germline V gene are SGHAT and FQNNGV. This CDR3 is built from 14 residues. The V gene end was trimmed by 2 bases and the J gene end by 9 bases; junction bases not matched to a gene: 4.

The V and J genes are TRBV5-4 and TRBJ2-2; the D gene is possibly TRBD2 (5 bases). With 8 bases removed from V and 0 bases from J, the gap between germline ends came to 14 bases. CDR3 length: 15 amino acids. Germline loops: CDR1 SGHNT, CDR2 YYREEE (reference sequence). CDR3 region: CASKMTKANTGELFF. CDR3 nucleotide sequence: TGTGCCAGTAAGATGACTAAAGCGAACACCGGGGAGCTGTTTTTT.

The CDR3 spells CASSSDRNLGTEAFF. The CDR3 region has the DNA TGTGCCAGTAGTTCCGACAGAAATTTGGGCACTGAAGCTTTCTTT. This chain connects TRBV19 to TRBJ1-1; perhaps TRBD1 as D (5 bases). Germline-derived CDR1 and CDR2 are LNHDA and SQIVND (reference sequence). The V gene lost 5 bases and the J gene lost 4 bases, with 17 bases spanning the gap. CDR3 size: 15 residues.

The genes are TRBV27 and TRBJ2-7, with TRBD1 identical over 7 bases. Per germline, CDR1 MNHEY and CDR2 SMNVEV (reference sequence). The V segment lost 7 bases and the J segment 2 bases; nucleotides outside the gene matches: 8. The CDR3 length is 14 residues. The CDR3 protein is CASNPRDRTYEQYF. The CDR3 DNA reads TGTGCCAGCAACCCCCGGGACAGAACCTACGAGCAGTACTTC.

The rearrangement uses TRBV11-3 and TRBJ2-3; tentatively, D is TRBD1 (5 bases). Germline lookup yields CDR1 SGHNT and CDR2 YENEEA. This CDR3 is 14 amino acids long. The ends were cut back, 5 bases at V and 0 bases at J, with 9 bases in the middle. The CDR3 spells CASSEQESTDTQYF. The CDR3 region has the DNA TGTGCCAGCAGCGAACAGGAGAGCACAGATACGCAGTATTTT.

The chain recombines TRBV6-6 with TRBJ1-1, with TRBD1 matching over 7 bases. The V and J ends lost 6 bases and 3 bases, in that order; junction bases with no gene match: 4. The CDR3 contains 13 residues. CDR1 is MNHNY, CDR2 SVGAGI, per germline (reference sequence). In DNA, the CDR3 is TGTGCCAGCAGGGACAGGACATACACTGAAGCTTTCTTT. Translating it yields CASRDRTYTEAFF.

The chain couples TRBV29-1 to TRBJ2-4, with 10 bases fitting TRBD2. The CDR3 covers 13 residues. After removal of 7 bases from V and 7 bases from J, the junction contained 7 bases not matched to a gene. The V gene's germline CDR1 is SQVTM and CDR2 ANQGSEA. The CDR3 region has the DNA TGCAGCGGATCGCTAGCGGGGGTGAACATTCAGTACTTC. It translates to CSGSLAGVNIQYF.

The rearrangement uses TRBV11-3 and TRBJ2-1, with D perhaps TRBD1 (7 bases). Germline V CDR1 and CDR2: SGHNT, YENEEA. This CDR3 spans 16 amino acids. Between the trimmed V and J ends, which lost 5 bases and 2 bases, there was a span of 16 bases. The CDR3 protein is CASSLGGTETYNEQFF. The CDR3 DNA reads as TGTGCCAGCAGCCTAGGGGGGACAGAGACCTACAATGAGCAGTTCTTC.

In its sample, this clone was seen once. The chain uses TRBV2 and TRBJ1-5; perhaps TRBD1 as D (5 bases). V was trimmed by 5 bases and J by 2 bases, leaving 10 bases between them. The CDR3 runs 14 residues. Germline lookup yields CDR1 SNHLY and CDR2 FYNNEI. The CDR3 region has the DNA TGTGCCAGCAGTTCTAGACAGCGCAATCAGCCCCAGCATTTT. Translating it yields CASSSRQRNQPQHF.

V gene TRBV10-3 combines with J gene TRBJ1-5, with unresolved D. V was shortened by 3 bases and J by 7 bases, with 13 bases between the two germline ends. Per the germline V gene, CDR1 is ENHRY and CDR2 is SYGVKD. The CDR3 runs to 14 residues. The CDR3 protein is CAISEGGGRQPQHF. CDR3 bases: TGTGCCATCAGTGAAGGAGGAGGCAGGCAGCCCCAGCATTTT.

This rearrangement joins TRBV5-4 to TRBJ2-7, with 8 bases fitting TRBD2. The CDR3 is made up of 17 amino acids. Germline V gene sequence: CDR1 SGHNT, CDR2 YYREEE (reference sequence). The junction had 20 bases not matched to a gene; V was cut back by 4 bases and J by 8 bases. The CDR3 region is CASSQLGDTGGPPKQYF. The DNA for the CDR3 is TGTGCCAGCAGCCAACTGGGGGATACGGGGGGGCCACCTAAGCAGTACTTC.

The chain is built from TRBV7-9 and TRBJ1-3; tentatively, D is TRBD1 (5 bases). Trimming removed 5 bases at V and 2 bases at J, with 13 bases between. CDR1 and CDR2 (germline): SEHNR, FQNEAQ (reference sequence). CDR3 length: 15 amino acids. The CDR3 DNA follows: TGTGCCAGCAGCCCCGGGGGGGGAGCTGGAAACACCATATATTTT. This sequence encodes CASSPGGGAGNTIYF.

The CDR3: CASSSGTIAVEQYF. In DNA, the CDR3 is TGTGCCAGCAGCTCCGGGACTATAGCAGTCGAGCAGTACTTC. The chain couples TRBV11-2 to TRBJ2-7; 7 bases match TRBD2. The V segment lost 4 bases and the J segment 6 bases; nucleotides outside the gene matches: 9. Per germline, CDR1 SGHAT and CDR2 FQNNGV. CDR3 length: 14 residues. The full variable domain, completed using reference TRBV11-2 and TRBJ2-7, is EAGVAQSPRYKIIEKRQSVAFWCNPISGHATLYWYQQILGQGPKLLIQFQNNGVVDDSQLPKDRFSAERLKGVDSTLKIQPAKLEDSAVYLCASSSGTIAVEQYFGPGTRLTVT.

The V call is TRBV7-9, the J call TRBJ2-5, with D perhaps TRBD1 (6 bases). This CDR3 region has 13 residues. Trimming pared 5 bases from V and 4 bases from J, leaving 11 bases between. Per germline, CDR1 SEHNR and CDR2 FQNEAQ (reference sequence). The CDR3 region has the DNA TGTGCCAGCAGCCCTGGGACACCAGAGACCCAGTACTTC. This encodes CASSPGTPETQYF.

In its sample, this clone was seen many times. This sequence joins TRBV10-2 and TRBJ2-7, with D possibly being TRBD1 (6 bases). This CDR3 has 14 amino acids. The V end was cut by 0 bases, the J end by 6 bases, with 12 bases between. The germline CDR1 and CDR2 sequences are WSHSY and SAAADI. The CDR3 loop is CASSESKAGVEQYF. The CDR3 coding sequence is TGCGCCAGCAGTGAGTCGAAGGCAGGGGTCGAGCAGTACTTC.

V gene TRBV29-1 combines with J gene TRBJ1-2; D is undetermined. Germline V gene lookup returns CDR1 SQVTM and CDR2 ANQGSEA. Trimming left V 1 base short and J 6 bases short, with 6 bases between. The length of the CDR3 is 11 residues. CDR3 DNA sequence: TGCAGCGTTGAAGTCAGGAATGGCTACACCTTC. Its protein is CSVEVRNGYTF.

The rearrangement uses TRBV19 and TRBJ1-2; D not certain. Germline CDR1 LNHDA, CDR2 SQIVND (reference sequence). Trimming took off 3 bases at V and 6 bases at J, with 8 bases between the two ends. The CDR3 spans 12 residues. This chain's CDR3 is CASSIDWDGYTF. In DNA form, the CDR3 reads TGTGCCAGTAGTATCGACTGGGATGGCTACACCTTC.

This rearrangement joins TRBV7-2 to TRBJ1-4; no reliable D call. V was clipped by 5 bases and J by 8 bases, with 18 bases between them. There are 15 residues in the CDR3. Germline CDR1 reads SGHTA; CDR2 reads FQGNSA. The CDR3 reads CASSPRDGSYEKLFF. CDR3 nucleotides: TGTGCCAGCAGCCCCCGAGATGGGAGCTACGAAAAACTGTTTTTT. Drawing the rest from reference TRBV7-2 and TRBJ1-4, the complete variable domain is GAGVSQSPSNKVTEKGKDVELRCDPISGHTALYWYRQSLGQGLEFLIYFQGNSAPDKSGLPSDRFSAERTGGSVSTLTIQRTQQEDSAVYLCASSPRDGSYEKLFFGSGTQLSVL.

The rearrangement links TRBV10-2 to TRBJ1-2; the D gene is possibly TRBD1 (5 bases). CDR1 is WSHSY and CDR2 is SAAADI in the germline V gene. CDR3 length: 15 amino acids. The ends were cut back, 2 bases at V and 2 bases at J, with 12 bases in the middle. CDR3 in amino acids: CASSERAGRNYGYTF. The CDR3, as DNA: TGCGCCAGCAGTGAGCGCGCAGGGCGGAACTATGGCTACACCTTC.

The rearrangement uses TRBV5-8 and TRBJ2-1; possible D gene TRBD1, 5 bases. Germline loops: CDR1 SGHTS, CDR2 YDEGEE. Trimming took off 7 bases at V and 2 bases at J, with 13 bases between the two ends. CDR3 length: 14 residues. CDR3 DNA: TGTGCCAGCCTAGGGGCAGCAACCTACAATGAGCAGTTCTTC. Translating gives CASLGAATYNEQFF.

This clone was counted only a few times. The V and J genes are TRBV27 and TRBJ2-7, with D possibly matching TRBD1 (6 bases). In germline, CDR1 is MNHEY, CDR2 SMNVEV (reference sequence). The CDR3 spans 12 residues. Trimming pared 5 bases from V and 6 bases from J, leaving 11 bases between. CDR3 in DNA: TGTGCCAGCAGTCCCACAGGGATCGAGCAGTACTTC. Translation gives CASSPTGIEQYF.

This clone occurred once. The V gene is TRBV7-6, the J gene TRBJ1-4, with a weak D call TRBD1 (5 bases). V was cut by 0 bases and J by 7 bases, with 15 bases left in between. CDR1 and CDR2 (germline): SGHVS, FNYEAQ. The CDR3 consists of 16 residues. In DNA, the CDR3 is TGTGCCAGCAGCTTAGCTGGGGGGGTGTCGGGTGAAAAACTGTTTTTT. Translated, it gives CASSLAGGVSGEKLFF.

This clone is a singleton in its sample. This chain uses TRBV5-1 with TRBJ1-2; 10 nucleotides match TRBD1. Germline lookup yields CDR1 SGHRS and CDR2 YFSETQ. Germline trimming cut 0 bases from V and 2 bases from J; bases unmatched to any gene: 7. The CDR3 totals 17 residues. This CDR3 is CASSLASGTGVNYGYTF. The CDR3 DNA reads TGCGCCAGCAGCTTGGCATCCGGGACAGGGGTGAACTATGGCTACACCTTC. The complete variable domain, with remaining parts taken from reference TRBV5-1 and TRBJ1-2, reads KAGVTQTPRYLIKTRGQQVTLSCSPISGHRSVSWYQQTPGQGLQFLFEYFSETQRNKGNFPGRFSGRQFSNSRSEMNVSTLELGDSALYLCASSLASGTGVNYGYTFGSGTRLTVV.

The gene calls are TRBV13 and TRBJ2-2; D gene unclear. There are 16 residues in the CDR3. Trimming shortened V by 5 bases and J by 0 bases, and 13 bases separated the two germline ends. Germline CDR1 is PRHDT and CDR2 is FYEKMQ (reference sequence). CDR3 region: CASSIPTIANTGELFF. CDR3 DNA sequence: TGTGCCAGCAGCATACCGACAATCGCGAACACCGGGGAGCTGTTTTTT.

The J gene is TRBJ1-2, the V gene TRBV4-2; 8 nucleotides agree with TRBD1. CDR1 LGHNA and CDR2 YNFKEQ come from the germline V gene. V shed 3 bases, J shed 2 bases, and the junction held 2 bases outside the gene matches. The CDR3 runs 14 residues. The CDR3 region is CASSQGTGNYGYTF. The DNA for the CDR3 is TGTGCCAGCAGCCAGGGGACAGGAAACTATGGCTACACCTTC.